This T cell receptor (beta chain) was recorded in a study of blood T cells in healthy people across ages. For every donor, a draw yielded about 9.7 milliliters of peripheral blood. The second PCR ran roughly 7 to 11 cycles with a sample-barcoded 5' primer and J-beta primers. TCRdb fed the 5' RACE reads into MiXCR, producing one record per CDR3 protein. Counted here are 700,000 or so distinct CDR3 sequences, around 38% occurring once; the ten biggest clones make up 25% to 35%. The CDR3 contains 14 residues. Trimming pared 2 bases from V and 4 bases from J, leaving 11 bases between. Sequencing was carried out using blood. The genes are TRBV12-3 or TRBV12-4 and TRBJ1-2; D unresolved. The sequence derives from a man older than 75 in good health. The chain's CDR3 is CASSLTQEIYGYTF. The CDR3 nucleotides are TGTGCCAGCAGTTTAACCCAGGAAATCTATGGCTACACCTTC.